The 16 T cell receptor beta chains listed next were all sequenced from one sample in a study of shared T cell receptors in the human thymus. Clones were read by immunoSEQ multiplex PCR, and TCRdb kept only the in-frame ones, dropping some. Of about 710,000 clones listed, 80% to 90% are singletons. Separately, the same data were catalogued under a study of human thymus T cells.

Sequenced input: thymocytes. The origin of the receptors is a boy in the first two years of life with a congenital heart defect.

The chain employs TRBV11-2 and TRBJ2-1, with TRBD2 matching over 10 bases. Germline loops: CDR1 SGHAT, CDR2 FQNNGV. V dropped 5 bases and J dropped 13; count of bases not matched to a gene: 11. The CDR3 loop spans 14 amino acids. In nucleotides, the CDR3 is TGTGCCAGCAGCAGTACTATAAGCGGGGGGGGCCAGTTCTTC. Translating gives CASSSTISGGGQFF.

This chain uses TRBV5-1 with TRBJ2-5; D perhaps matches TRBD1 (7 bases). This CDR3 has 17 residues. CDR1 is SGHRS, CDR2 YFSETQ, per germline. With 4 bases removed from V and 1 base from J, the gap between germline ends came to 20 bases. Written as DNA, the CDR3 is TGCGCCAGCAGCCTAACGACAGGGACGGGGGTCCAAGAGACCCAGTACTTC. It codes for CASSLTTGTGVQETQYF.

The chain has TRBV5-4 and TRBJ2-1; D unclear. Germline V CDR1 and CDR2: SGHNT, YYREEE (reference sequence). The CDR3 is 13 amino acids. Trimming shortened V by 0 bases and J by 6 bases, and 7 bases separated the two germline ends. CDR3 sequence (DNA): TGTGCCAGCAGCTTGGGGGCTGGCAATGAGCAGTTCTTC. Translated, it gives CASSLGAGNEQFF.

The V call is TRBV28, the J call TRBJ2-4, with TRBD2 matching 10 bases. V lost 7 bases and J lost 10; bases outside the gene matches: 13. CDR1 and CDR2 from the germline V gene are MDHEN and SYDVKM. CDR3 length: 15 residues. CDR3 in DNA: TGTGCCAGCATGAGCGGGGGGGCCACCGGCCCAATTCAGTACTTC. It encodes CASMSGGATGPIQYF.

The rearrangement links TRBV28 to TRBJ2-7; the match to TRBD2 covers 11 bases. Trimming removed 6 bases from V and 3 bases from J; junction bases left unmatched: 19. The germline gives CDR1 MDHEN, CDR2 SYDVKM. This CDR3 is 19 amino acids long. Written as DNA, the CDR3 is TGTGCCAGCAGCCGCGGGGTAGCGGGAGGGTCGGGAGCCTTCTACGAGCAGTACTTC. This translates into CASSRGVAGGSGAFYEQYF. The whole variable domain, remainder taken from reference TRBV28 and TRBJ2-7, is DVKVTQSSRYLVKRTGEKVFLECVQDMDHENMFWYRQDPGLGLRLIYFSYDVKMKEKGDIPEGYSVSREKKERFSLILESASTNQTSMYLCASSRGVAGGSGAFYEQYFGPGTRLTVT.

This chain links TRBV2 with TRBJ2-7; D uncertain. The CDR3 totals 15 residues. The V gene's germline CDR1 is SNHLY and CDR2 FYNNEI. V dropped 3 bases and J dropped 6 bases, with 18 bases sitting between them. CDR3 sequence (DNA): TGTGCCAGCAGTGATGTTGATAGCCCTGACCGCGAGCAGTACTTC. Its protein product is CASSDVDSPDREQYF.

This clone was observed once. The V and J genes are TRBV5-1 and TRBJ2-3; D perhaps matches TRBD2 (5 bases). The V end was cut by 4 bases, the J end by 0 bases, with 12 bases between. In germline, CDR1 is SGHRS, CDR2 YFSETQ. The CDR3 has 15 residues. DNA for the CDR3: TGCGCCAGCAGCGTACCCCGAGGGAGCACAGATACGCAGTATTTT. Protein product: CASSVPRGSTDTQYF. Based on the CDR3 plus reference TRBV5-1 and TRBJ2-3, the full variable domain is KAGVTQTPRYLIKTRGQQVTLSCSPISGHRSVSWYQQTPGQGLQFLFEYFSETQRNKGNFPGRFSGRQFSNSRSEMNVSTLELGDSALYLCASSVPRGSTDTQYFGPGTRLTVL.

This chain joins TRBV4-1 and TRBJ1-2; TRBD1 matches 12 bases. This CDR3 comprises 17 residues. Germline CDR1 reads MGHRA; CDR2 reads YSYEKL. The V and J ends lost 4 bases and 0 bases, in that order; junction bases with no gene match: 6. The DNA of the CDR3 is TGCGCCAGCAGCCGCCCGGGACAGGGGGCAACTAACTATGGCTACACCTTC. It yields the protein CASSRPGQGATNYGYTF.

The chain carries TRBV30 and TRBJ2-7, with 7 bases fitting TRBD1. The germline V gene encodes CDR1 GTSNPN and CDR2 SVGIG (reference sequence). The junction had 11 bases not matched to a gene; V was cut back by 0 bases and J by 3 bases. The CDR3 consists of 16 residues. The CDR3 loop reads CAWSVPWQGVIYEQYF. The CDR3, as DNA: TGTGCCTGGAGTGTACCCTGGCAGGGGGTGATCTACGAGCAGTACTTC.

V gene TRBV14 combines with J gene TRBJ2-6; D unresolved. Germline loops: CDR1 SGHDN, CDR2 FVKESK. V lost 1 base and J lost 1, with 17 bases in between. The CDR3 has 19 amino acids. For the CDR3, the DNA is TGTGCCAGCAGCCAAGGCCTCGGCAGAGACAAGTCTGGGGCCAACGTCCTGACTTTC. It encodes CASSQGLGRDKSGANVLTF.

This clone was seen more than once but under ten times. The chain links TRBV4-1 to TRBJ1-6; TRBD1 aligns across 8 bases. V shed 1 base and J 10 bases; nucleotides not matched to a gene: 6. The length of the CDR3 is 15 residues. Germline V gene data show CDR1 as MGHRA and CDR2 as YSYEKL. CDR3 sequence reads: CASSQVSRGLSPLHF. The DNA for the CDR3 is TGCGCCAGCAGCCAAGTGTCCAGGGGGCTATCACCCCTCCACTTT.

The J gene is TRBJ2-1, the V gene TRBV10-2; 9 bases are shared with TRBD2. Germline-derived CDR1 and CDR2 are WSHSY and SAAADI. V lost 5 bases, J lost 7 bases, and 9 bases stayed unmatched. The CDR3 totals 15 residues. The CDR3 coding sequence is TGCGCCAGCAGTCTCGCCGGGACTAGCCGGAATGAGCAGTTCTTC. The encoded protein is CASSLAGTSRNEQFF.

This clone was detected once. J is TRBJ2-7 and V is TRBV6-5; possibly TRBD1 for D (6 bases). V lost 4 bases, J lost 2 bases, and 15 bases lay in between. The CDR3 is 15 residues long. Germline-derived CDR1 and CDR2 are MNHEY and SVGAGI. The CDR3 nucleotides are TGTGCCAGCAGTTCCACCGGGACAAGGACCTACGAGCAGTACTTC. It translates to CASSSTGTRTYEQYF.

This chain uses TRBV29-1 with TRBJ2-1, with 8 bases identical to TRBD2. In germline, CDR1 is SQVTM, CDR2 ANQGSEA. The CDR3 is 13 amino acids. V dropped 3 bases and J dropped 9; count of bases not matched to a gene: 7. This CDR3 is CSVDVVRGGEQFF. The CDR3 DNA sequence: TGCAGCGTTGATGTGGTTCGGGGGGGTGAGCAGTTCTTC.

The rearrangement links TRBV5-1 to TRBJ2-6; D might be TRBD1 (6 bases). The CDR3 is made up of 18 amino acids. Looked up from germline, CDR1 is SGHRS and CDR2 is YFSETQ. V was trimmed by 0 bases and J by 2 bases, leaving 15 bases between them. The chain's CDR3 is CASSLALGQPTGANVLTF. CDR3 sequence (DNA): TGCGCCAGCAGCTTGGCCCTGGGACAACCGACTGGGGCCAACGTCCTGACTTTC.

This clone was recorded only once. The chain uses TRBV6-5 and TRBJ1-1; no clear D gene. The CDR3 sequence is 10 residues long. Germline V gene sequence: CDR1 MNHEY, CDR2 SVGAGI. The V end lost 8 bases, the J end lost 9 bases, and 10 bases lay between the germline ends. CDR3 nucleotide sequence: TGTGCCAGCGGGAGGAAAAAAGCTTTCTTT. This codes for CASGRKKAFF.